This TCR beta chain was sequenced during a study of Graves' ophthalmopathy and Graves' hyperthyroidism listed by TCRdb under 2018. At the level of the whole study: Peripheral blood was collected at initial diagnosis, prior to any treatment. The study used TCR beta repertoire signatures to distinguish Graves' ophthalmopathy from Graves' hyperthyroidism and to predict progression to ophthalmopathy. In total, over 130 blood samples were TCR-sequenced: fewer than 50 ophthalmopathy, some 80 hyperthyroidism and some 17 hyperthyroidism-to-ophthalmopathy patients. To explore V-J signatures that distinguish ophthalmopathy from hyperthyroidism, a discovery set of under 110 patients was enrolled, made up of some 41 with ophthalmopathy and some 60 with stable hyperthyroidism. An independent validation cohort was composed of about 20 hyperthyroidism patients and 17 patients who later progressed from hyperthyroidism to ophthalmopathy. In about six hyperthyroidism patients, the T-cell repertoires found in thyroid tissue were compared with those found in blood. Once sampling was done, hyperthyroidism patients were given methimazole at a starting dose of 30 mg daily, while ophthalmopathy patients were given high-dose intravenous methylprednisolone. What the study reported, not specific to this receptor: Most of the expanded thyroid clonotypes with a frequency above 0.001 were also detected in blood, and it was suggested that the thyroid immune response may be reflected by blood repertoires. In validation, the model predicted ophthalmopathy progression with more than 70% sensitivity and approximately 75% specificity; around twelve predicted patients were CT-confirmed with GO in a median of around 6 months. No statistical method was used to predetermine the sample size, and group allocation was not hidden from the investigators. The 13-signature model separated ophthalmopathy from stable hyperthyroidism with approximately 85% sensitivity and just under 84% specificity in cross-validation, and 80%/75% in the test set.

Ophthalmopathy patients were characterized by moderately to severely active disease, a Clinical Activity Score of at least 3, a NOSPECS grade of at least 4, and a disease duration under 3 months. Patients with other autoimmune diseases, uncontrolled infections, pregnancy or lactation were excluded. Clinical symptoms, serum thyroxine, TRAb, thyroid ultrasound and orbital computed tomography were used for diagnosis. Using Ficoll-Paque density gradient centrifugation, PBMCs were isolated from 10 ml of fresh peripheral blood. Total RNA was extracted using Trizol reagent, and RNA quality was checked on an Agilent 2100 Bioanalyzer. From the cysteine through the phenylalanine, the CDR3 covers 12 amino acids. The CDR3 DNA has 36 bases and is translated from base 1. CDR1 and CDR2 (SNHLY, FYNNEI) derive from the germline V gene. In the case of this clonotype: No antigen is known for it. This may be a read error, as it is one base from a much larger clone.

TCR beta CDR3 regions were amplified from RNA transcripts for repertoire sequencing. The first round of RT-PCR was done with HTBI primers and the Qiagen OneStep RT-PCR kit, and was followed by a second round of multiplex PCR, then size selection and purification. Libraries were sequenced on an Illumina HiSeq2000 using paired-end 100 bp reads. Per the source publication's procedure: SOAPnuke was used to process the reads, throwing out any read that had adapters, had uncalled bases, had a mean Phred below 15, or lacked an exact constant-primer or identifier match. COPE v1.2.5 was used to merge high-quality paired reads. Unique nucleotide sequences were defined as clonotypes and aligned to IMGT TRB V, D and J references using MiTCR v1.1. Analysis was restricted to V-J combinations with a frequency above 0.0001, which covered roughly 99% of repertoires. For each V-J combination, a TCR clonal expansion and chaos score was defined as the ratio of F50 clonal expansion to chaos observed in the TCRdist matrix. Welch's t-statistics and random forest were used to narrow the features down to approximately twelve V-J combinations, which were then fed into a naive Bayes classifier. The similarity between thyroid and blood repertoires was quantified using the Morisita-Horn index. TCRdb itself trimmed the public reads at Q25 with fastp, ran MiXCR and retained productive beta chains. Rows are combined by CDR3 protein, so each entry shows the most common genes and DNA. The authors' filters were not applied to this entry. The sample table holds hundreds of thousands of distinct CDR3 sequences, of which roughly two fifths were seen once. Jointly, the top ten make up more than 2.5% of the sample.

The sequence derives from an adult man with Graves' ophthalmopathy. The rearranged chain carries TRBV2 and TRBJ2-7; the D gene may be TRBD1 or TRBD2, since each aligns over 5 bases. The sample was peripheral blood. The DNA sequence reads TGTGCCGGCAGTGGGGGACCTACGGGGCAGTACTTC. Protein translation: CAGSGGPTGQYF.